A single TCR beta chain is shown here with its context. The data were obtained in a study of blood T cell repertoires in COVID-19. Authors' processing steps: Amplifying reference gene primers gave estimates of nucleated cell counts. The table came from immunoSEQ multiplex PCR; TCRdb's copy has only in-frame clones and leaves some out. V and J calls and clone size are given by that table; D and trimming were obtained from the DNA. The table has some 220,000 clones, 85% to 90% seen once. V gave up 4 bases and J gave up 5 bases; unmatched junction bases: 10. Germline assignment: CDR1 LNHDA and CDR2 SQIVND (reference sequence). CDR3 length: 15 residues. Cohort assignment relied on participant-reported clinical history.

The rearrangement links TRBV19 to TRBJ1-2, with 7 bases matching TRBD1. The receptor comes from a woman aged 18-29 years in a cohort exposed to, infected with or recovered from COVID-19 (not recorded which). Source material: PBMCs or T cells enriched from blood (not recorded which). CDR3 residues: CASSRTGTEHYGYTF. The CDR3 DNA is TGTGCCAGTAGTAGGACCGGGACAGAACATTATGGCTACACCTTC.